This is a list of T cell receptor beta chains from one sample in a study of blood T cell repertoires in COVID-19. Measured with immunoSEQ multiplex PCR; TCRdb has only the in-frame clones, and not every one. The profile covers approximately 350,000 clones, with over 75% appearing a single time and 1% taken by the ten largest. Sequencing input: PBMCs or T cells enriched from blood (not recorded which). These receptors were obtained from a man in his late teens or twenties who had recovered from COVID-19. Each CDR3 is given with its conserved first and last residue. A D gene is named only where the DNA matches it firmly. Expanded clones get a size class; other rows say once, few or many, or leave the size out.

NA	13	TRBV6-6	NA	TRBJ1-5	CASKGAADQPQHF	TGTGCCAGCAAAGGGGCGGCAGATCAGCCCCAGCATTTT
TRBD1	13	TRBV6-5	NA	TRBJ1-5	CASSTGGRQPQHF	TGTGCCAGCAGTACAGGGGGCAGGCAGCCCCAGCATTTT
NA	15	TRBV27	NA	TRBJ2-1	CASSLRLVAGNEQFF	TGTGCCAGCAGTTTAAGACTAGTCGCCGGAAATGAGCAGTTCTTC
TRBD2	15	TRBV19	NA	TRBJ2-7	CASSMSLAGNYEQYF	TGTGCCAGTAGTATGTCACTAGCGGGGAACTACGAGCAGTACTTC
NA	17	TRBV4-3	few	TRBJ1-5	CASSQEAGEGGNQPQHF	TGCGCCAGCAGCCAAGAGGCGGGGGAGGGGGGCAATCAGCCCCAGCATTTT
TRBD1	17	TRBV6-2/TRBV6-3	once	TRBJ1-2	CASSPPPQGAGAYGYTF	TGTGCCAGCAGCCCTCCCCCGCAGGGGGCTGGGGCCTATGGCTACACCTTC
TRBD1	14	TRBV28	NA	TRBJ1-2	CASAQGAYNYGYTF	TGTGCCAGCGCACAGGGGGCCTACAACTATGGCTACACCTTC
NA	13	TRBV7-9	NA	TRBJ1-2	CASSSGQNYGYTF	TGTGCCAGCAGCTCAGGACAGAACTATGGCTACACCTTC
TRBD2	14	TRBV29-1	few	TRBJ2-7	CSAATERGGIEQYF	TGCAGCGCTGCCACTGAGCGGGGGGGCATCGAGCAGTACTTC
NA	13	TRBV29-1	NA	TRBJ1-2	CSVGGDLKGGYTF	TGCAGCGTAGGGGGGGACCTAAAAGGTGGCTACACCTTC
NA	16	TRBV7-2	NA	TRBJ2-3	CASSRWGGASTDTQYF	TGTGCCAGCAGCCGGTGGGGGGGGGCTAGCACAGATACGCAGTATTTT
NA	14	TRBV19	few	TRBJ1-1	CASSSFRLNTEAFF	TGTGCCAGTAGTAGTTTCAGGCTAAACACTGAAGCTTTCTTT
TRBD1	17	TRBV13	few	TRBJ1-6	CASSTPDPGTGESPLHF	TGTGCCAGCAGCACCCCAGATCCCGGGACAGGGGAATCACCCCTCCACTTT
NA	14	TRBV30	NA	TRBJ2-1	CAWRAPGSYNEQFF	TGTGCCTGGAGAGCCCCGGGCTCCTACAATGAGCAGTTCTTC
NA	12	TRBV7-3	NA	TRBJ2-1	CASSLGGQQQFF	TGTGCCAGCAGCTTAGGGGGCCAGCAGCAGTTCTTC
NA	15	TRBV18	NA	TRBJ1-2	CASSPPGGTSHGYTF	TGTGCCAGCTCACCTCCGGGGGGGACAAGCCATGGCTACACCTTC
TRBD1	14	TRBV27	NA	TRBJ1-5	CASSLFDRGEPQHF	TGTGCCAGCAGTTTGTTCGACAGGGGAGAGCCCCAGCATTTT
TRBD1	14	TRBV27	NA	TRBJ2-3	CASSRTGVTDTQYF	TGTGCCAGCAGCAGGACAGGCGTCACAGATACGCAGTATTTT
NA	14	TRBV5-4	NA	TRBJ2-1	CASSPPPVYNEQFF	TGTGCCAGCAGCCCCCCTCCGGTGTACAATGAGCAGTTCTTC
NA	16	TRBV5-1	few	TRBJ1-5	CASSPQPQGSNQPQHF	TGCGCCAGCAGTCCTCAACCCCAGGGGAGCAATCAGCCCCAGCATTTT
TRBD1	15	TRBV7-9	NA	TRBJ1-2	CASSNRDRGTYGYTF	TGTGCCAGCAGCAACCGGGACAGGGGGACCTATGGCTACACCTTC
NA	19	TRBV19	NA	TRBJ2-7	CASSLHGGIGDASSYEQYF	TGTGCCAGTAGTCTCCACGGAGGGATAGGGGATGCTAGCTCCTACGAGCAGTACTTC
NA	13	TRBV18	NA	TRBJ1-2	CASSEARTYGYTF	TGTGCCAGCTCGGAGGCGAGGACCTATGGCTACACCTTC
NA	15	TRBV27	NA	TRBJ2-1	CASSPLKGLSNEQFF	TGTGCCAGCAGTCCCTTAAAGGGACTCTCCAATGAGCAGTTCTTC
NA	16	TRBV3-1/TRBV3-2	once	TRBJ2-1	CASSQELGKRDNEQFF	TGTGCCAGCAGCCAAGAGTTGGGAAAGAGGGACAATGAGCAGTTCTTC
NA	14	TRBV7-2	NA	TRBJ2-3	CASSPTRTSDTQYF	TGTGCCAGCAGCCCTACTAGAACCTCAGATACGCAGTATTTT
TRBD1	16	TRBV19	NA	TRBJ1-1	CASSSRQGAINTEAFF	TGTGCCAGTAGTAGCCGACAGGGGGCTATTAACACTGAAGCTTTCTTT
TRBD1	14	TRBV4-3	NA	TRBJ1-3	CASSRDRVGSTIYF	TGCGCCAGCAGCCGGGACAGGGTGGGCTCCACCATATATTTT
NA	14	TRBV5-1	NA	TRBJ1-1	CASSLGRGDTEAFF	TGCGCCAGCAGCTTGGGCAGGGGCGACACTGAAGCTTTCTTT
TRBD1	13	TRBV29-1	NA	TRBJ2-7	CSVEIRQGDEQYF	TGCAGCGTTGAAATACGACAGGGGGACGAGCAGTACTTC
TRBD1	16	TRBV28	NA	TRBJ2-7	CASSSPGQGSSYEQYF	TGTGCCAGCAGTTCCCCCGGACAGGGGAGCTCCTACGAGCAGTACTTC
NA	15	TRBV5-4	NA	TRBJ2-2	CASSLSLKNTGELFF	TGTGCCAGCAGCTTGTCACTGAAGAACACCGGGGAGCTGTTTTTT
NA	15	TRBV5-5	NA	TRBJ1-5	CASSSLGQFNQPQHF	TGTGCCAGCAGCTCTCTCGGACAGTTCAATCAGCCCCAGCATTTT
TRBD1	14	TRBV5-8	NA	TRBJ1-5	CASSPDRGGQPQHF	TGTGCCAGCAGCCCGGACAGGGGGGGTCAGCCCCAGCATTTT
TRBD1	15	TRBV28	NA	TRBJ1-4	CASSSSGTGAEKLFF	TGTGCCAGCAGTTCCTCTGGGACAGGGGCCGAAAAACTGTTTTTT
TRBD1	14	TRBV7-2	NA	TRBJ1-2	CASSQGTGDYGYTF	TGTGCCAGCAGCCAGGGGACAGGTGACTATGGCTACACCTTC
NA	12	TRBV14	NA	TRBJ1-6	CASSLNNSPLHF	TGTGCCAGCAGCCTCAATAATTCACCCCTCCACTTT